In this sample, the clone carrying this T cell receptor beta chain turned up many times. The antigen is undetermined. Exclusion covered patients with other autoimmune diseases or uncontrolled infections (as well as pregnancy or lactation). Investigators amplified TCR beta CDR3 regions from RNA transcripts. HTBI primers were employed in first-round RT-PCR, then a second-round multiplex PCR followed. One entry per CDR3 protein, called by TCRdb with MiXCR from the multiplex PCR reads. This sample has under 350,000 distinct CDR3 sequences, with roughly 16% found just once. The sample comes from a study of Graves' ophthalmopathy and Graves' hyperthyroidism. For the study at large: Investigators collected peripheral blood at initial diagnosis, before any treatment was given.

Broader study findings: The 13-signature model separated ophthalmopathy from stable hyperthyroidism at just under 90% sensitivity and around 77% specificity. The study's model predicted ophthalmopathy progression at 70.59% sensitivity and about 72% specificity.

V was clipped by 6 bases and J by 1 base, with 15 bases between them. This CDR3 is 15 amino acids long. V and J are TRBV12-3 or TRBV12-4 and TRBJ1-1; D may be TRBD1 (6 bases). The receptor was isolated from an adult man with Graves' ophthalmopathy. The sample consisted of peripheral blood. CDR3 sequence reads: CASSRRTAGNTEAFF. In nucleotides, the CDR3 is TGTGCCAGCAGCCGCAGGACAGCGGGGAACACTGAAGCTTTCTTT.